The 8 T cell receptor beta chains presented below share a single source sample, sequenced in a study of post-analysis software for immune sequencing data. Study-wide points: Higher frequency in patients than in controls was seen for about five TRBV segments, with TRBV5-6, TRBV5-1 and TRBV20-1 among them.

The antigens for these receptors are not known. The TCR beta cDNA libraries carried unique molecular identifiers. MiXCR, applied by TCRdb to the PCR reads, yields one record per CDR3 protein. The table has a few hundred thousand distinct CDR3 sequences, 40% to 55% seen once; the top ten hold over 10%. Sequenced: blood. Receptors originate from a girl between 5 and 17 years old with multiple sclerosis.

This chain uses TRBV5-1 with TRBJ2-3; a weak D match, TRBD1 (5 bases). CDR1 and CDR2 from the germline V gene are SGHRS and YFSETQ. This CDR3 contains 14 residues. Trimming took 4 bases from V and 2 from J, leaving 11 bases between them. CDR3 DNA sequence: TGCGCCAGCAGCACCGACAGAGACACAGATACGCAGTATTTT. It codes for CASSTDRDTDTQYF. Based on the CDR3 plus reference TRBV5-1 and TRBJ2-3, the full variable domain is KAGVTQTPRYLIKTRGQQVTLSCSPISGHRSVSWYQQTPGQGLQFLFEYFSETQRNKGNFPGRFSGRQFSNSRSEMNVSTLELGDSALYLCASSTDRDTDTQYFGPGTRLTVL.

This clonotype has only one observation. The rearrangement uses TRBV12-3 or TRBV12-4 and TRBJ1-4; a possible D gene is TRBD1 (6 bases). V gave up 4 bases and J gave up 4 bases, with 19 bases separating them. CDR3 size: 17 residues. The CDR3 DNA follows: TGTGCCAGCAGTTGGCCGGATCGGACAGAAGTTAATGAAAAACTGTTTTTT. As protein: CASSWPDRTEVNEKLFF.

This clonotype was seen a handful of times. The chain links TRBV12-5 to TRBJ2-1; 10 nucleotides line up with TRBD2. Per the germline V gene, CDR1 is LGHNT and CDR2 is FRNRAP. CDR3 length: 15 amino acids. V lost 5 bases and J lost 8; bases outside the gene matches: 9. In DNA, the CDR3 is TGTGCTAGTGGTCCGCTAGCGGGAGCCCCACATGAGCAGTTCTTC. Amino acids: CASGPLAGAPHEQFF. The full variable domain, with the rest looked up from reference TRBV12-5 and TRBJ2-1, is DARVTQTPRHKVTEMGQEVTMRCQPILGHNTVFWYRQTMMQGLELLAYFRNRAPLDDSGMPKDRFSAEMPDATLATLKIQPSEPRDSAVYFCASGPLAGAPHEQFFGPGTRLTVL.

This clonotype occurred a few times. The CDR3 nucleotides read TGTGCCAGCAGTTTGTCGGGGGTTGGCAATCAGCCCCAGCATTTT. It translates to CASSLSGVGNQPQHF. The chain combines TRBV28 with TRBJ1-5; D is perhaps TRBD1 (5 bases). V was shortened by 3 bases and J by 2 bases, with 11 bases between the two germline ends. This CDR3 contains 15 residues. Germline assignment: CDR1 MDHEN and CDR2 SYDVKM.

This clonotype was picked up a small number of times. The chain joins TRBV20-1 to TRBJ2-1; D not certain. The CDR3 is 10 residues long. From germline, CDR1 is DFQATT and CDR2 SNEGSKA (reference sequence). Trimming pared 7 bases from V and 6 bases from J, leaving 7 bases between. For the CDR3, the DNA is TGCAGTGAAGGACCCAATGAGCAGTTCTTC. Translated, it gives CSEGPNEQFF.

The chain links TRBV4-2 to TRBJ2-1, with D tentatively TRBD1 or TRBD2 (6 bases each). The CDR3 runs to 16 residues. Trimming took 1 base from V and 6 from J, leaving 16 bases between them. The germline V gene has CDR1 LGHNA and CDR2 YNFKEQ. CDR3 protein: CASSQGVGGTGNEQFF. CDR3 in DNA: TGTGCCAGCAGCCAAGGCGTGGGGGGCACGGGCAATGAGCAGTTCTTC.

In this sample, this clonotype turned up a few times. The CDR3 loop is CASSLAVDRHEQYF. The DNA for the CDR3 is TGTGCCAGCAGCTTAGCGGTCGACCGCCACGAGCAGTACTTC. The chain uses TRBV7-9 and TRBJ2-7; D ambiguous. The CDR3 covers 14 residues. Looked up from germline, CDR1 is SEHNR and CDR2 is FQNEAQ (reference sequence). V was clipped by 0 bases and J by 5 bases, with 11 bases between them.

The J gene is TRBJ2-2, the V gene TRBV5-1, with D unclear. V was trimmed by 4 bases and J by 0 bases, leaving 16 bases between them. Germline values: CDR1 SGHRS, CDR2 YFSETQ. The CDR3 length is 17 residues. As DNA, the CDR3 is TGCGCCAGCAGCCCGTTACACGCAGATTCGAACACCGGGGAGCTGTTTTTT. Its translation: CASSPLHADSNTGELFF.